This TCR beta chain was obtained from a study of T cell responses to AZD1222 COVID-19 vaccine (dated by TCRdb to the early 2020s). For context, the study as a whole: TCR sequencing was performed for over 230 trial participants, of whom about 200 were given two doses of AZD1222 and approximately 25 were given two doses of MenACWY control vaccine. Enrollment into the trials was organized by age into subgroups of 18-55, 56-69 and 70-plus years, and those subgroups contained approximately 150, 30 and 60 TCR-sequenced participants, respectively. The study at large found these results: No day 14 peak-response samples were available, so repertoires were characterized only after the peak T cell response. Vaccine-associated CD4 TCRs spanned the whole spike protein, with dominant responses in regions 160-218 and 743-854. Reportedly, close to half of the unique spike-specific TCRs recognized epitopes lying outside the regions that are mutated in the B.1.351 and B.1.1.7 variants. Conclusions about previously exposed vaccinees are limited, since just 6 or 7 AZD1222 recipients were seropositive for SARS-CoV-2 at baseline. Most participants were white British and females outnumbered males, and the authors suggested that clonal diversity may have been underestimated. A significant rise in spike-specific TCR breadth and depth was observed after two AZD1222 doses relative to day 0 and relative to MenACWY recipients. In the small 56-69-year group, the increase in depth fell short of significance, most likely because of low power.

Explained via the paper, the time point label denotes: about 28 days (+/-7) after the second vaccine dose. AZD1222 recipients whose second dose came at about 4 weeks and those whose second dose came at about 12 weeks were combined into one group, since spike-specific TCR depth and breadth did not differ between the two schedules. Vaccinee samples came from UK trials COV001 and COV002, including a single-blind randomized controlled phase 2/3 trial of AZD1222 (ChAdOx1 nCoV-19) in healthy adults. Trial participant PBMC samples were collected at day 0 and day 28 after the second dose for TCRbeta chain sequencing. Remarks on this clone: No cognate antigen has been identified for it. It has no much larger one-base neighbor in the sample; base qualities were not kept.

The CDR3 contains 15 residues, cysteine and phenylalanine counted. The sequence is cut down to CDR3 DNA, 45 bases in frame from base 1. V loses 6 bases at its end and J loses 7 bases; junction bases beyond the gene matches: 11. From the germline V gene, CDR1 is MDHEN and CDR2 is SYDVKM. The CDR3 regions of human TCRbeta chains were analyzed by immunosequencing. The paper's data handling went like this. TCRs in the repertoires were compared against a reference library of SARS-CoV-2-specific TCRs that had been generated with the MIRA antigen-specificity platform. Breadth was defined as the fraction of unique TCRs that were SARS-CoV-2-associated, and depth was defined as the fraction of total T cells that were SARS-CoV-2-associated. Using the MIRA data, every spike-specific TCR was mapped to the spike region that the TCR reacted to and assigned to either a CD4 or a CD8 class. Log10-transformed breadth and depth values were compared by one-way ANOVA with Sidak's multiple comparisons tests. The source is immuneACCESS, and TCRdb retained only in-frame sequences with V and J called. Part of the clones is not carried over; for the studies checked, unresolved V genes explain less than half of this, and the remainder is unexplained. V and J calls and clone size are as listed in that table; D and trimming were resolved from the DNA. The sample table records approximately 150,000 clones; around nine tenths of these occur just once. The ten largest clones take up roughly 9.9% of the sample.

The chain was built from TRBV28 and TRBJ2-1, with 8 bases in between that match TRBD2. This sample comprised peripheral blood, obtained 28 days after the second AZD1222 dose. The TCR sequence derives from an adult who received the AZD1222 COVID-19 vaccine. The nucleotide sequence reads as follows: TGTGCCAGCAGCATCGGGGGGGGCAAAGGGAATGAGCAGTTCTTC. This yields the protein CASSIGGGKGNEQFF.